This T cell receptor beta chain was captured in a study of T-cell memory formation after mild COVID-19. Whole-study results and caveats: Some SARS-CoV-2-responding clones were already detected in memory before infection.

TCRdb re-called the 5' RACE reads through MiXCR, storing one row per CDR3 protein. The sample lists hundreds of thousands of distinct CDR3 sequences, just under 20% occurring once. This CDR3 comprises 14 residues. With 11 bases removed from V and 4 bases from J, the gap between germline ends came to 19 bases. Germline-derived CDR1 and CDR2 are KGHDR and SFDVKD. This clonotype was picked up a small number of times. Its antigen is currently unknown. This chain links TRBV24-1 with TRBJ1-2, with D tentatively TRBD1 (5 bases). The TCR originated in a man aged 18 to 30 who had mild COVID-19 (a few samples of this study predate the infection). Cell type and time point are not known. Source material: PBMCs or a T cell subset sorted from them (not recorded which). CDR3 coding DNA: TGTGCCATATCCTCGGCAGGGAGTATCTATGGCTACACCTTC. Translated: CAISSAGSIYGYTF.